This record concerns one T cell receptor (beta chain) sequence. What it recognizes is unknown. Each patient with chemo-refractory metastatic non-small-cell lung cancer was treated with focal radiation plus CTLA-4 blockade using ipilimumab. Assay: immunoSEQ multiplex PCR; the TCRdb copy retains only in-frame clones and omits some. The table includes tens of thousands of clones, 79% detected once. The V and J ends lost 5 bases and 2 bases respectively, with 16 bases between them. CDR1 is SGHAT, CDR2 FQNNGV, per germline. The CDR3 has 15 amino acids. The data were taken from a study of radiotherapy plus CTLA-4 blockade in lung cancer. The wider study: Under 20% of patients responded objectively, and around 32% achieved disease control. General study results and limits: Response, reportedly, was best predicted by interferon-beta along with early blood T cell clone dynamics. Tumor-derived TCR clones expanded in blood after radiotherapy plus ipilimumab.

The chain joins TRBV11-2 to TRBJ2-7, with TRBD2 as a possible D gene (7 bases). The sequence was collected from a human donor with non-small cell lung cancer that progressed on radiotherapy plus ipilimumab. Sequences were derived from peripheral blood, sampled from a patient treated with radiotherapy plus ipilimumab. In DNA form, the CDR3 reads TGTGCCAGCAGCCAGGATAGGGGGGGCCCCTACGAGCAGTACTTC. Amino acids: CASSQDRGGPYEQYF.